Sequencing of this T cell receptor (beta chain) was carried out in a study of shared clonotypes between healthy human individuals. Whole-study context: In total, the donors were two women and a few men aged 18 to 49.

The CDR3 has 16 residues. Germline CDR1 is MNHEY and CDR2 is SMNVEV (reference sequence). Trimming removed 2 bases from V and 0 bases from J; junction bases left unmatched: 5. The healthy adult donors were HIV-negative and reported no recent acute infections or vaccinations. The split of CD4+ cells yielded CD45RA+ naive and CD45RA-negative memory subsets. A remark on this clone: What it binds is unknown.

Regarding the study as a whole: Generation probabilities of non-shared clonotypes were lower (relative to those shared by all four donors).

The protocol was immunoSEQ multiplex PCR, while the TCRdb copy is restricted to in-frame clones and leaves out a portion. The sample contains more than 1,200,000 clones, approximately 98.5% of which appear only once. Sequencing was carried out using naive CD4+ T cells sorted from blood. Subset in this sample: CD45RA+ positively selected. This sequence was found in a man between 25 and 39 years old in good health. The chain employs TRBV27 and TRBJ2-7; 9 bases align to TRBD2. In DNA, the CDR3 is TGTGCCAGCAGTTTAATCGGGACTAGCAGCTCCTACGAGCAGTACTTC. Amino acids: CASSLIGTSSSYEQYF.